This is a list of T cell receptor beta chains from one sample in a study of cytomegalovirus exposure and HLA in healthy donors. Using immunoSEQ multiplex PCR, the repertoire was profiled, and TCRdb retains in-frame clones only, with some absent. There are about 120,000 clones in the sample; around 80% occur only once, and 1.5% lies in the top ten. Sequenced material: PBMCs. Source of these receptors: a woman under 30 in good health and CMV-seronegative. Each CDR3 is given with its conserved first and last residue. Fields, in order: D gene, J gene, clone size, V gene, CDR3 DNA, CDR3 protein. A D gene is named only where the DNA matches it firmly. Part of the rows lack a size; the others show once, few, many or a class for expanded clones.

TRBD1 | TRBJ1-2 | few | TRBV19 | TGTGCCAGTAGTATTCAGGGGGCGAACTATGGCTACACCTTC | CASSIQGANYGYTF
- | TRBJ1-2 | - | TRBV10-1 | TGCGCCAGCAGTGATGGTGTCGGTGGCTACACCTTC | CASSDGVGGYTF
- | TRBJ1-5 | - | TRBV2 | TGTGCCAGCGGAGTCGGCGAGGAGCCCCAGCATTTT | CASGVGEEPQHF
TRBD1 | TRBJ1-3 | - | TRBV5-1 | TGCGCCAGCAGCTTACAGGGGGCAAACACCATATATTTT | CASSLQGANTIYF
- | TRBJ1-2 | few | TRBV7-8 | TGTGCCAGCGGTCTGGTGGGCGACTATGGCTACACCTTC | CASGLVGDYGYTF
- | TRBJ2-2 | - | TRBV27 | TGTGCCAGCAGTTTACTACCGAACACCGGGGAGCTGTTTTTT | CASSLLPNTGELFF
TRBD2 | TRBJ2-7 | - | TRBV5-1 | TGCGCCAGCAGCTCAAGCGGGAGTAGGACCTACGAGCAGTACTTC | CASSSSGSRTYEQYF
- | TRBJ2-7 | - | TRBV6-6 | TGTGCCAGCAGCGGGTCCTACGAGCAGTACTTC | CASSGSYEQYF
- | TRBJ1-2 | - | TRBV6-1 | TGTGCCAGCAGGACTTCAGCCGACTATGGCTACACCTTC | CASRTSADYGYTF
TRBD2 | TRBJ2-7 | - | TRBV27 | TGTGCCAGCGGTAGACTAGAGCGGGACTACGAGCAGTACTTC | CASGRLERDYEQYF
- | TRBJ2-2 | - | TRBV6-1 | TGTGCCAGCACCCAAGAGGTAGCTAGGGGGGAGCTGTTTTTT | CASTQEVARGELFF
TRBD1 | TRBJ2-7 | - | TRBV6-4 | TGTGCCAGTAAGCAGGGACAGGGAGGCAACGGGGCCTACGAGCAGTACTTC | CASKQGQGGNGAYEQYF
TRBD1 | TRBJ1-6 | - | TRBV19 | TGTGCCAGTAGTCCGGGGACAGGGAATTCACCCCTCCACTTT | CASSPGTGNSPLHF
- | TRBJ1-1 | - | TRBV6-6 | TGTGCCAGCAGTTACTCGGGGAGGAGGAACACTGAAGCTTTCTTT | CASSYSGRRNTEAFF
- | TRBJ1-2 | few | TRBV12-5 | TGTGCTAGTGGTTTGGTACCAAACGGTGGCTATGGCTACACCTTC | CASGLVPNGGYGYTF
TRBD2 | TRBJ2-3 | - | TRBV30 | TGTGCCTGGAGTCGGGGGGCCACCCCAGCGGGAGGCCCGTACGGGCAGTATTTT | CAWSRGATPAGGPYGQYF
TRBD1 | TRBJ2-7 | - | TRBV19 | TGTGCCAGTAGTATTGGACAGGGCACCTCCTACGAGCAGTACTTC | CASSIGQGTSYEQYF
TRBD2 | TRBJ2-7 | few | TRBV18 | TGTGCCAGCTCAGGACTAGCGGGAGAGAACGAGCAGTACTTC | CASSGLAGENEQYF
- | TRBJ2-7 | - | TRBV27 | TGTGCCAGCAGTTCCCGAGTCCGAGACAGTTTCTACGAGCAGTACTTC | CASSSRVRDSFYEQYF
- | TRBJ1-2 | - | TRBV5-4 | TGTGCCAGCAGCTTGACGCGACAGAACTATGGCTACACCTTC | CASSLTRQNYGYTF
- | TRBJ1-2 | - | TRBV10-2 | TGCGCCAGCAGTGAGCCTCTACAGGGCCCAGCCAGAGGCTACACCTTC | CASSEPLQGPARGYTF
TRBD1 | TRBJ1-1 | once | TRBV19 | TGTGCCAGTAAGGACAGGGGGCTAGCTGAAGCTTTCTTT | CASKDRGLAEAFF
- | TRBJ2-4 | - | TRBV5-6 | TGTGCCAGCAGCTTGGCCCCCACTAGAGCCAGAAACAGTCAGTACTTC | CASSLAPTRARNSQYF
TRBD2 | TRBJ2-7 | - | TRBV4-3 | TGCGCCAGCAGCCAAGATGGCGGTAGCGGGGGGAAAAGCTCCTACGAGCAGTACTTC | CASSQDGGSGGKSSYEQYF
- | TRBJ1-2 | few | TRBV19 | TGTGCCAGTAGTATAGTCCATCACTACGACTATGGCTACACCTTC | CASSIVHHYDYGYTF
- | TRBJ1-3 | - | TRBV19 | TGTGCCAGCCTTACTGATTCTGGAAACACCATATATTTT | CASLTDSGNTIYF
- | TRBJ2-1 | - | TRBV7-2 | TGTGCCAGCAGCGATAGAAATGAGCAGTTCTTC | CASSDRNEQFF
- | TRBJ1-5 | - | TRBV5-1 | TGCGCCAGCAGCTTGGCCGGGGGGGGTCAGCCCCAGCATTTT | CASSLAGGGQPQHF
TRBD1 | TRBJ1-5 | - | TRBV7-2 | TGTGCCAGCAGCTCTAACAGGGGGAGCAATCAGCCCCAGCATTTT | CASSSNRGSNQPQHF
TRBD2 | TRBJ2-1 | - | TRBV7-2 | TGTGCCAGCAGCTTAGTAGCGGGACCCTACAATGAGCAGTTCTTC | CASSLVAGPYNEQFF
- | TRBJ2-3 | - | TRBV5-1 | TGCGCCAGCAGCTTCGCGGGCTTAATGGATACGCAGTATTTT | CASSFAGLMDTQYF
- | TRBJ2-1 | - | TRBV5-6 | TGTGCCAGCAGCCTGAACCCGGTTGAGCAGTTCTTC | CASSLNPVEQFF
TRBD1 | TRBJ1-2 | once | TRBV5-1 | TGCGCCAGCAGCTCCCTGACAGGGGAGGTAGTTGGCTACACCTTC | CASSSLTGEVVGYTF
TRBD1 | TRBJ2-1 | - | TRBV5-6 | TGTGCCAGCAGCCGGGGACAGCCCATCTCCTACAATGAGCAGTTCTTC | CASSRGQPISYNEQFF
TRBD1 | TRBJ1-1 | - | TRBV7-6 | TGTGCCAGCAGCTTGACAGGGGGCGAGAACACTGAAGCTTTCTTT | CASSLTGGENTEAFF
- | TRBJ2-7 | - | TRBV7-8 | TGTGCCAGCAGCTTATTCTTCGGGAGGACAGAGTCCTACGAGCAGTACTTC | CASSLFFGRTESYEQYF
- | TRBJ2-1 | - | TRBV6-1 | TGTGCCAGCAGTGAGAGGGACTTCTACAATGAGCAGTTCTTC | CASSERDFYNEQFF
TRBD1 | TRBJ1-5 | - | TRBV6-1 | TGTGCCAGCCAGGACAGGGGCGGTCAGCCCCAGCATTTT | CASQDRGGQPQHF
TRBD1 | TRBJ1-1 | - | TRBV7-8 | TGTGCCAGCAGCTTTGGGGGAAGACAGGGCAGGAACACTGAAGCTTTCTTT | CASSFGGRQGRNTEAFF
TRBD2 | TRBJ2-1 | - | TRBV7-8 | TGTGCCAGCAGCGGGGGACTAGCGGGGCCGGATGAGCAGTTCTTC | CASSGGLAGPDEQFF
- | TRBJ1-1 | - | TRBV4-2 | TGTGCCAGCAGCAGTGGGGCGGAGGGCTCCACTGAAGCTTTCTTT | CASSSGAEGSTEAFF
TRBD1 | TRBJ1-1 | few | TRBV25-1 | TGTGCCAGCAGTGAATCCCCAGGCCGGACAGGACACACTGAAGCTTTCTTT | CASSESPGRTGHTEAFF